The 23 T cell receptor beta chains below come from one sample, sequenced in a study of T cells in Graves' hyperthyroidism and ophthalmopathy. The CDR3 regions of TCR beta were amplified from RNA transcripts. The HTBI primer set served for first-round RT-PCR of the TCR CDR3. MiXCR, run by TCRdb on the multiplex PCR reads, gives a single entry per CDR3 protein. The sample records roughly 640,000 distinct CDR3 sequences, roughly a sixth being singletons. Material for sequencing was blood. The receptors were gathered from a woman between 40 and 50 years old with Graves' ophthalmopathy.

V and J are TRBV11-2 and TRBJ2-7; D uncertain. The CDR3 length is 14 residues. Trimming left V 0 bases short and J 0 bases short, with 6 bases between. Germline CDR1 and CDR2: SGHAT and FQNNGV. CDR3 sequence reads: CASSLDLVSYEQYF. CDR3 nucleotides: TGTGCCAGCAGCTTAGACCTCGTCTCCTACGAGCAGTACTTC.

This chain links TRBV10-3 with TRBJ2-7, with D possibly being TRBD1 (6 bases). Between the trimmed V and J ends, which lost 6 bases and 6 bases, there was a span of 24 bases. From germline, CDR1 is ENHRY and CDR2 SYGVKD. This CDR3 has 16 residues. CDR3: CAIRSTIRQGMLEQYF. Written as DNA, the CDR3 is TGTGCCATCAGATCGACAATTCGGCAGGGGATGCTCGAGCAGTACTTC.

The chain uses TRBV6-1 and TRBJ2-5; D is perhaps TRBD2 (6 bases). V was clipped by 4 bases and J by 4 bases, with 13 bases between them. CDR1 is MNHNS, CDR2 SASEGT, per germline. The CDR3 totals 14 residues. The CDR3 reads CASSVRLVRETQYF. The CDR3 coding sequence is TGTGCCAGCAGTGTCCGACTAGTGAGAGAGACCCAGTACTTC.

In this sample, this clonotype turned up many times. The chain recombines TRBV18 with TRBJ1-1, with a possible D match to TRBD1 (6 bases). CDR1 and CDR2 from the germline V gene are KGHSH and LQKENI. The ends were cut back, 3 bases at V and 5 bases at J, with 13 bases in the middle. This CDR3 is 14 amino acids long. The CDR3 spells CASSPGQTRTEAFF. In DNA, the CDR3 is TGTGCCAGCTCACCGGGACAAACAAGGACTGAAGCTTTCTTT. The full variable domain, in which reference TRBV18 and TRBJ1-1 provide the parts outside the CDR3, is NAGVMQNPRHLVRRRGQEARLRCSPMKGHSHVYWYRQLPEEGLKFMVYLQKENIIDESGMPKERFSAEFPKEGPSILRIQQVVRGDSAAYFCASSPGQTRTEAFFGQGTRLTVV.

This clonotype was found a few times. The CDR3 DNA reads as TGTGCCAGCGGGGGGCTTGGGCTAGCGGGAGTTCGGGAGCAGTACTTC. It encodes CASGGLGLAGVREQYF. V is TRBV6-2 or TRBV6-3 and J is TRBJ2-7; 10 bases map to TRBD2. From germline, CDR1 is MNHEY and CDR2 SVGEGT. The CDR3 contains 16 residues. The junction had 17 bases not matched to a gene; V was cut back by 8 bases and J by 7 bases.

This clonotype has a count of ten or more. The rearrangement joins TRBV12-3 or TRBV12-4 to TRBJ2-1; D could derive from TRBD1 or TRBD2 (6 bases each). The V end lost 6 bases, the J end lost 6 bases, and 12 bases lay between the germline ends. CDR3 size: 13 residues. DNA for the CDR3: TGTGCCAGCAGCTGGAGGGGGTTCAATGAGCAGTTCTTC. This sequence encodes CASSWRGFNEQFF.

This clonotype has a count of ten or more. The V call is TRBV6-1, the J call TRBJ2-5; maybe TRBD2 (6 bases). The length of the CDR3 is 13 residues. V lost 7 bases and J 1 base, leaving 10 bases between the germline ends. Germline lookup yields CDR1 MNHNS and CDR2 SASEGT. CDR3 in amino acids: CASTRDSQETQYF. CDR3 coding DNA: TGTGCCAGCACCCGGGACTCCCAAGAGACCCAGTACTTC.

With regard to this clonotype: A much larger clone is a single base away; this may be a read error. CDR3 region: CASSLAGFSYNERFF. The CDR3 DNA follows: TGTGCCAGCAGCTTAGCCGGCTTTTCTTACAATGAGCGGTTCTTC. This chain links TRBV7-9 with TRBJ2-1; D call uncertain. CDR1 SEHNR and CDR2 FQNEAQ come from the germline V gene (reference sequence). This CDR3 comprises 15 residues.

This clonotype was observed a handful of times. The gene calls are TRBV10-3 and TRBJ1-3; D might be TRBD1 (5 bases). CDR1 is ENHRY, CDR2 SYGVKD, per germline. The CDR3 consists of 14 residues. Deletions cut 10 bases from V and 2 bases from J, with 15 bases between. The CDR3 sequence: CATGLAGTGNTIYF. The CDR3 region has the DNA TGTGCCACGGGACTGGCCGGAACTGGAAACACCATATATTTT.

The chain couples TRBV12-3 or TRBV12-4 to TRBJ2-1; no firm D call. Trimming left V 2 bases short and J 9 bases short, with 8 bases between. There are 12 residues in the CDR3. The CDR3 is CASSLRAIEQFF. The CDR3, as DNA: TGTGCCAGCAGTTTACGAGCTATTGAGCAGTTCTTC.

This clonotype was found many times. The chain recombines TRBV7-8 with TRBJ2-1; tentatively, D is TRBD1 or TRBD2 (6 bases each). CDR1 SGHVS and CDR2 FQNEAQ come from the germline V gene. The CDR3 consists of 17 residues. The V gene lost 2 bases and the J gene lost 1 base, with 15 bases spanning the gap. The CDR3 bases are TGTGCCAGCAGCTTAACCCGACCGGGGGCTTCCTACAATGAGCAGTTCTTC. Amino acid sequence: CASSLTRPGASYNEQFF.

This clonotype was found many times. The genes are TRBV7-8 and TRBJ2-3; 11 bases agree with TRBD2. V lost 5 bases and J lost 4; bases outside the gene matches: 5. The CDR3 covers 15 residues. Germline values: CDR1 SGHVS, CDR2 FQNEAQ. The CDR3 sequence is CASSHSGGGPDTQYF. CDR3 sequence (DNA): TGTGCCAGCAGCCATAGCGGGGGGGGGCCAGATACGCAGTATTTT. Combining the CDR3 with reference TRBV7-8 and TRBJ2-3 gives the whole variable domain GAGVSQSPRYKVAKRGQDVALRCDPISGHVSLFWYQQALGQGPEFLTYFQNEAQLDKSGLPSDRFFAERPEGSVSTLKIQRTQQEDSAVYLCASSHSGGGPDTQYFGPGTRLTVL.

This clonotype came up a few times. The chain has TRBV12-3 or TRBV12-4 and TRBJ1-1, with 10 bases identical to TRBD1. V was pared by 4 bases and J by 3 bases, with 8 bases of the junction left unmatched. This CDR3 is 16 amino acids long. The CDR3 DNA reads TGTGCCAGCAGTTCGGGGACAGGGGTGGGTTACACTGAAGCTTTCTTT. Its translation: CASSSGTGVGYTEAFF.

This clonotype was detected ten times or more. The genes are TRBV20-1 and TRBJ1-6, with D uncertain. The CDR3 has 14 residues. Trimming took 3 bases from V and 0 from J, leaving 6 bases between them. Germline CDR1 is DFQATT and CDR2 is SNEGSKA (reference sequence). The CDR3 coding sequence is TGCAGTGCTAGGGATAGCTCCTATAATTCACCCCTCCACTTT. It yields the protein CSARDSSYNSPLHF.

This clonotype has a handful of counts. V and J are TRBV2 and TRBJ1-5; 12 nucleotides match TRBD1. The CDR3 consists of 17 residues. The germline V gene has CDR1 SNHLY and CDR2 FYNNEI. V was clipped by 4 bases and J by 0 bases; unmatched bases: 4. This CDR3 reads CASSGGTGGYSNQPQHF. CDR3 nucleotides: TGTGCCAGCAGTGGCGGGACAGGGGGCTATAGCAATCAGCCCCAGCATTTT.

This clonotype has ten or more counts. V usage is TRBV20-1 and J usage is TRBJ2-5, with 10 nucleotides matching TRBD2. This CDR3 contains 16 residues. Germline CDR1 is DFQATT and CDR2 is SNEGSKA (reference sequence). V trimming: 5 bases; J trimming: 4 bases; junction bases outside the gene matches: 13. This chain's CDR3 is CSADRTSGGGVETQYF. In DNA form, the CDR3 reads TGCAGTGCTGACCGGACTAGCGGAGGCGGTGTAGAGACCCAGTACTTC.

There are many counts of this clonotype. The chain joins TRBV20-1 to TRBJ2-5; 9 bases match TRBD1. J was trimmed by 2 bases and V by 5 bases; bases with no gene match: 6. The CDR3 spans 14 residues. Germline lookup yields CDR1 DFQATT and CDR2 SNEGSKA (reference sequence). The CDR3 DNA follows: TGCAGTGCTGGGGCCGGGACAGGGCAAGAGACCCAGTACTTC. Its protein is CSAGAGTGQETQYF.

This clonotype was seen many times. The rearrangement uses TRBV18 and TRBJ2-1; D not resolved. This CDR3 spans 13 amino acids. Trimming removed 2 bases from V and 8 bases from J, with 10 bases in between. Germline assignment: CDR1 KGHSH and CDR2 LQKENI. Here the CDR3 DNA reads TGTGCCAGCTCACCATCCAAGGTAGATGAGCAGTTCTTC. It specifies CASSPSKVDEQFF.

This clonotype has only a few counts. CDR3 DNA sequence: TGCAGTGCACAGGGGGATCAAGAGACCCAGTACTTC. As protein: CSAQGDQETQYF. This chain joins TRBV20-1 and TRBJ2-5; 8 nucleotides agree with TRBD1. The ends lost 6 bases at V and 2 bases at J; junction bases unmatched: 2. In germline, CDR1 is DFQATT, CDR2 SNEGSKA (reference sequence). The CDR3 extends over 12 amino acids.

This chain uses TRBV19 with TRBJ2-7; TRBD2 aligns across 10 bases. The length of the CDR3 is 13 residues. Germline V gene sequence: CDR1 LNHDA, CDR2 SQIVND (reference sequence). The V gene end was trimmed by 10 bases and the J gene end by 5 bases; junction bases not matched to a gene: 8. The CDR3 spells CATPGLASHEQYF. The CDR3 nucleotides are TGTGCCACCCCGGGACTAGCGAGCCACGAGCAGTACTTC.

Worth noting for this clonotype: A read error is possible here, since a much larger clone lies one base away. The V call is TRBV11-1, the J call TRBJ1-1; D ambiguous. The CDR3 consists of 14 residues. Germline CDR1 and CDR2: SGHAT and FQDESV (reference sequence). The CDR3 loop is CTSSPYGSYTEAFF. The CDR3 DNA reads TGTACCAGCTCACCATATGGCTCGTACACTGAAGCTTTCTTT.

Many counts were recorded for this clonotype. J is TRBJ2-2 and V is TRBV7-9, with TRBD1 identical over 7 bases. The J segment lost 1 base and the V segment lost 8 bases, leaving 7 bases of the junction unmatched. CDR3 size: 15 residues. The V gene's germline CDR1 is SEHNR and CDR2 FQNEAQ (reference sequence). The CDR3 region has the DNA TGTGCCAGCGTTTCCAGACAGGGGAACACCGGGGAGCTGTTTTTT. Encoded protein: CASVSRQGNTGELFF.

Only a few counts were recorded for this clonotype. The V and J genes are TRBV19 and TRBJ1-1, with TRBD1 as a possible D gene (5 bases). The CDR3 loop spans 14 amino acids. Germline CDR1 LNHDA, CDR2 SQIVND (reference sequence). V was shortened by 3 bases and J by 1 base, with 9 bases between the two germline ends. In nucleotides, the CDR3 is TGTGCCAGTAGTATGGGAGGGGCGAACACTGAAGCTTTCTTT. Amino acid sequence: CASSMGGANTEAFF.